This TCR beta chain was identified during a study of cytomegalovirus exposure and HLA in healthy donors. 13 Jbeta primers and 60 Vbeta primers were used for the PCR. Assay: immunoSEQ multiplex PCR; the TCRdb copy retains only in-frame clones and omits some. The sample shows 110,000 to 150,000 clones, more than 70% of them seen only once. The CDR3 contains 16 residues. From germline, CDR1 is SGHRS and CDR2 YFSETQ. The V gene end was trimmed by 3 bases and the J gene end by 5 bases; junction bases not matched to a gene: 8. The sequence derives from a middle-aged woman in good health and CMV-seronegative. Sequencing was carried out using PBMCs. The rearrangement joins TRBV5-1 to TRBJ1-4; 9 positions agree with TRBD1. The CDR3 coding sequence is TGCGCCAGCAGCTCGAGCGGCGGGACAGGGAATGAAAAACTGTTTTTT. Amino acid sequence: CASSSSGGTGNEKLFF.